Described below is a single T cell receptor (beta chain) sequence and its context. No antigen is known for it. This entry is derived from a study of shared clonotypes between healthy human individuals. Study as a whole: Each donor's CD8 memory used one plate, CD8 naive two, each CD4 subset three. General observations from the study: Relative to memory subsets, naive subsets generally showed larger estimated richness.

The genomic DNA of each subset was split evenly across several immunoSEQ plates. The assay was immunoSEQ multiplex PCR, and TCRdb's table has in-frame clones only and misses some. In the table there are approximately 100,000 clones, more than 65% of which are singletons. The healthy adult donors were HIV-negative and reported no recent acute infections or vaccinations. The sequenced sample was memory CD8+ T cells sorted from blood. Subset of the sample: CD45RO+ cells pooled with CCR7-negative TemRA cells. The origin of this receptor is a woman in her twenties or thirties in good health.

Here the CDR3 reads CASSLNRGSLNEKLFF. The CDR3 nucleotides read TGTGCCAGCAGCTTGAACAGGGGGTCGCTGAATGAAAAACTGTTTTTT. The V and J genes are TRBV5-6 and TRBJ1-4; 8 bases map to TRBD1. The length of the CDR3 is 16 residues. V gave up 1 base and J gave up 5 bases; unmatched junction bases: 7. Per the germline V gene, CDR1 is SGHDT and CDR2 is YYEEEE. The full variable domain, in which reference TRBV5-6 and TRBJ1-4 provide the parts outside the CDR3, is DAGVTQSPTHLIKTRGQQVTLRCSPKSGHDTVSWYQQALGQGPQFIFQYYEEEERQRGNFPDRFSGHQFPNYSSELNVNALLLGDSALYLCASSLNRGSLNEKLFFGSGTQLSVL.